Many counts were recorded for the clone carrying this T cell receptor beta chain. What it binds is unknown. This entry is derived from a study of breast tumors, draining lymph nodes, adjacent tissues. The V end lost 6 bases, the J end lost 3 bases, and 12 bases lay between the germline ends. The CDR3 length is 14 residues. Looked up from germline, CDR1 is MNHEY and CDR2 is SVGEGT. Overall study results and limits: Tumor T cell lymph node origin was a supported hypothesis, not proven. Findings are consistent with lymph node origin and intratumoral expansion of most tumor T cells. Tumor TCR diversity was below lymph nodes but above nontumor tissue.

TCRdb reprocessed the multiplex PCR reads with MiXCR, giving one entry per CDR3 protein. This sample has 25,000 or so distinct CDR3 sequences, with under 30% found just once. This receptor was identified in a female donor with breast cancer. Some clones in this sample may be carry-over from other donors' samples. The sample comprised breast tumor tissue. V is TRBV6-2 or TRBV6-3 and J is TRBJ2-1, with D tentatively TRBD1 (6 bases). The CDR3 DNA sequence: TGTGCCAGCAGCACAGGGTATTTCTACAATGAGCAGTTCTTC. This gives the protein CASSTGYFYNEQFF.